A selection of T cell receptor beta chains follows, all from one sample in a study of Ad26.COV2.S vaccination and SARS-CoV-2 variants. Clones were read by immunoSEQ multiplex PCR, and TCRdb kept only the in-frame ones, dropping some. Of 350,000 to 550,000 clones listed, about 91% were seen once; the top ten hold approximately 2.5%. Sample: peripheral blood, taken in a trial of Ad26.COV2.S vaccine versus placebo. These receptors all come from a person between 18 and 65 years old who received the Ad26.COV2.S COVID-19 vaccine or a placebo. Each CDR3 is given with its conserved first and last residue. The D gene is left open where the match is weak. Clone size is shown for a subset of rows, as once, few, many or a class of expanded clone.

CDR3 protein: CASSLVPTEAFF
CDR3 DNA: TGTGCCAGCAGCTTAGTTCCCACTGAAGCTTTCTTT
V gene: TRBV7-2
J gene: TRBJ1-1
clone size: .
D gene: .

CDR3 protein: CASSHPNPGTGDLTGSYNEQFF
CDR3 DNA: TGTGCCAGCAGCCATCCTAACCCCGGGACAGGGGACTTGACGGGCTCCTACAATGAGCAGTTCTTC
V gene: TRBV3-1/TRBV3-2
J gene: TRBJ2-1
clone size: .
D gene: TRBD1

CDR3 protein: CASSVAGTGYNEQFF
CDR3 DNA: TGTGCCAGCAGCGTAGCCGGGACAGGTTACAATGAGCAGTTCTTC
V gene: TRBV9
J gene: TRBJ2-1
clone size: few
D gene: TRBD1

CDR3 protein: CATSRDHGVRSGNTIYF
CDR3 DNA: TGTGCCACCAGCAGAGATCATGGGGTTCGCTCTGGAAACACCATATATTTT
V gene: TRBV15
J gene: TRBJ1-3
clone size: few
D gene: .

CDR3 protein: CASSFLGIRETQYF
CDR3 DNA: TGTGCCAGCAGCTTTCTGGGGATAAGGGAGACCCAGTACTTC
V gene: TRBV7-2
J gene: TRBJ2-5
clone size: .
D gene: .

CDR3 protein: CASSPFSGDGETQYF
CDR3 DNA: TGTGCCAGCTCACCATTCTCGGGAGATGGGGAGACCCAGTACTTC
V gene: TRBV18
J gene: TRBJ2-5
clone size: few
D gene: .

CDR3 protein: CASSLSGGNYGYTF
CDR3 DNA: TGCGCCAGCAGCTTATCAGGAGGTAACTATGGCTACACCTTC
V gene: TRBV5-1
J gene: TRBJ1-2
clone size: once
D gene: .

CDR3 protein: CASSFRRANHNEQFF
CDR3 DNA: TGTGCCAGCAGCTTTCGCCGGGCCAATCACAATGAGCAGTTCTTC
V gene: TRBV11-3
J gene: TRBJ2-1
clone size: .
D gene: .

CDR3 protein: CASSRDSFSYEQYF
CDR3 DNA: TGTGCCAGCAGCAGGGACAGCTTTTCTTACGAGCAGTACTTC
V gene: TRBV6-5
J gene: TRBJ2-7
clone size: few
D gene: TRBD1

CDR3 protein: CASSLTQGSEAFF
CDR3 DNA: TGTGCCAGCAGCTTAACCCAGGGCTCTGAAGCTTTCTTT
V gene: TRBV7-2
J gene: TRBJ1-1
clone size: .
D gene: .

CDR3 protein: CASSATGDESTEAFF
CDR3 DNA: TGCGCCAGCAGCGCAACAGGGGATGAAAGCACTGAAGCTTTCTTT
V gene: TRBV5-1
J gene: TRBJ1-1
clone size: .
D gene: TRBD1

CDR3 protein: CASTRAGLNNEQFF
CDR3 DNA: TGTGCCAGCACCCGAGCGGGACTTAACAATGAGCAGTTCTTC
V gene: TRBV25-1
J gene: TRBJ2-1
clone size: .
D gene: TRBD2

CDR3 protein: CASGHGTGIEAFF
CDR3 DNA: TGTGCCAGCGGGCACGGGACAGGAATTGAAGCTTTCTTT
V gene: TRBV11-3
J gene: TRBJ1-1
clone size: .
D gene: TRBD1

CDR3 protein: CASSFGTPEETQYF
CDR3 DNA: TGCGCCAGCAGCTTTGGAACTCCAGAAGAGACCCAGTACTTC
V gene: TRBV5-1
J gene: TRBJ2-5
clone size: .
D gene: .

CDR3 protein: CASRVTGDYYGYTF
CDR3 DNA: TGTGCCAGCAGGGTTACAGGAGACTACTATGGCTACACCTTC
V gene: TRBV2
J gene: TRBJ1-2
clone size: once
D gene: .

CDR3 protein: CASSEGQGARGYTF
CDR3 DNA: TGTGCCAGCAGTGAAGGACAGGGGGCGCGGGGCTACACCTTC
V gene: TRBV2
J gene: TRBJ1-2
clone size: .
D gene: TRBD1

CDR3 protein: CASSTRGYTQYF
CDR3 DNA: TGTGCCAGTAGTACCCGGGGGTATACGCAGTATTTT
V gene: TRBV19
J gene: TRBJ2-3
clone size: .
D gene: .

CDR3 protein: CASSFGPYNEQFF
CDR3 DNA: TGCGCCAGCAGCTTCGGGCCTTACAATGAGCAGTTCTTC
V gene: TRBV5-1
J gene: TRBJ2-1
clone size: once
D gene: .

CDR3 protein: CASSVGNTNYGYTF
CDR3 DNA: TGTGCCAGCAGCGTCGGGAACACTAACTATGGCTACACCTTC
V gene: TRBV9
J gene: TRBJ1-2
clone size: .
D gene: .

CDR3 protein: CASRYRDSSSPLHF
CDR3 DNA: TGTGCCAGCAGATACCGGGACAGTTCTTCACCCCTCCACTTT
V gene: TRBV5-4
J gene: TRBJ1-6
clone size: few
D gene: TRBD1

CDR3 protein: CASRLRANSFGNTIYF
CDR3 DNA: TGTGCCAGCAGGTTACGGGCGAACAGTTTCGGAAACACCATATATTTT
V gene: TRBV7-2
J gene: TRBJ1-3
clone size: .
D gene: .

CDR3 protein: CASGRGNTIYF
CDR3 DNA: TGTGCCAGCGGCAGGGGAAACACCATATATTTT
V gene: TRBV7-8
J gene: TRBJ1-3
clone size: .
D gene: .

CDR3 protein: CASSYTGQTYGYTF
CDR3 DNA: TGTGCCAGCAGTTACACTGGACAGACCTATGGCTACACCTTC
V gene: TRBV2
J gene: TRBJ1-2
clone size: .
D gene: .

CDR3 protein: CASSLFGGAWYGYTF
CDR3 DNA: TGTGCCAGCAGCTTGTTTGGGGGGGCCTGGTATGGCTACACCTTC
V gene: TRBV5-6
J gene: TRBJ1-2
clone size: .
D gene: .

CDR3 protein: CASRQTFRTDTQYF
CDR3 DNA: TGTGCCAGCAGACAAACCTTTCGCACAGATACGCAGTATTTT
V gene: TRBV3-1/TRBV3-2
J gene: TRBJ2-3
clone size: .
D gene: .

CDR3 protein: CASSKRTPSDEQFF
CDR3 DNA: TGTGCCAGCAGTAAGCGGACCCCCAGTGATGAGCAGTTCTTC
V gene: TRBV11-2
J gene: TRBJ2-1
clone size: .
D gene: .

CDR3 protein: CASSLLPQGGTGELFF
CDR3 DNA: TGTGCCAGCAGCTTATTACCCCAGGGCGGAACCGGGGAGCTGTTTTTT
V gene: TRBV7-6
J gene: TRBJ2-2
clone size: .
D gene: .